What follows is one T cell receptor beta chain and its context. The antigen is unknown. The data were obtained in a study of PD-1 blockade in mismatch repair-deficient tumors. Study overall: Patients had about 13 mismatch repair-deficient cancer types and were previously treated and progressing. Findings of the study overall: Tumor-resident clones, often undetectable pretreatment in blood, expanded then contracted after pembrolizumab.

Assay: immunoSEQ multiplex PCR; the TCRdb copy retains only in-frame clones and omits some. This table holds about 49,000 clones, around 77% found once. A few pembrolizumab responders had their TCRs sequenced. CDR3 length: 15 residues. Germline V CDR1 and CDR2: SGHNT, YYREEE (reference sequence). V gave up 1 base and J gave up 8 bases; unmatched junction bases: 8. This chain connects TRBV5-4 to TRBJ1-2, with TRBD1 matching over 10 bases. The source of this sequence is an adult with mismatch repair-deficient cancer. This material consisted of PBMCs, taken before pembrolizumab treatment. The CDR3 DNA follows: TGTGCCAGCAGCTTGAGGGGACAGGGGTGGGGAGGCTACACCTTC. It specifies CASSLRGQGWGGYTF.